The T cell receptor (beta chain) described here comes from a study of cytotoxic CD8 clonotypes in ibrutinib-treated CLL. Study results and caveats: Treatment saw public clonotypes, which were uncommon, either contract or stay stable.

This CDR3 comprises 15 residues. V shed 0 bases and J shed 6 bases, with 12 bases lying between them. CDR1 is KGHSH and CDR2 is LQKENI in the germline V gene. Sequencing used immunoSEQ multiplex PCR; TCRdb keeps in-frame clones, though not all of them. Counted here are over 140,000 clones, 65% to 85% occurring once; the ten biggest clones make up approximately 7.6%. Comments on this clone: The antigen remains undetermined.

This TCR came from a human donor with chronic lymphocytic leukemia. The rearrangement uses TRBV18 and TRBJ2-1; tentatively, D is TRBD1 (6 bases). The material was PBMCs, obtained after 36 months of ibrutinib treatment. The DNA for the CDR3 is TGTGCCAGCTCACCACCGCAGGGGTCAGGCAATGAGCAGTTCTTC. This encodes CASSPPQGSGNEQFF.